The present TCR beta chain was sequenced within a study of CD8 T cells in Susac syndrome. Random hexamers primed reverse transcription of roughly 0.45 to 1 ug RNA. TCRdb re-called the immunoSEQ multiplex PCR reads through MiXCR, storing one row per CDR3 protein. The sample has some 130,000 distinct CDR3 sequences, 90% to 95% seen once. CDR3 length: 15 residues. The V end was cut by 4 bases, the J end by 2 bases, with 14 bases between. Germline V gene data show CDR1 as LGHNA and CDR2 as YSLEER. The rearrangement joins TRBV4-3 to TRBJ2-5, with D unclear. This receptor was taken from a human donor with multiple sclerosis. The material sequenced was CD4+ T cells from PBMCs. The CDR3 region has the DNA TGCGCCAGCAGCCCATCCTGGGTGCGGCAAGAGACCCAGTACTTC. This codes for CASSPSWVRQETQYF.